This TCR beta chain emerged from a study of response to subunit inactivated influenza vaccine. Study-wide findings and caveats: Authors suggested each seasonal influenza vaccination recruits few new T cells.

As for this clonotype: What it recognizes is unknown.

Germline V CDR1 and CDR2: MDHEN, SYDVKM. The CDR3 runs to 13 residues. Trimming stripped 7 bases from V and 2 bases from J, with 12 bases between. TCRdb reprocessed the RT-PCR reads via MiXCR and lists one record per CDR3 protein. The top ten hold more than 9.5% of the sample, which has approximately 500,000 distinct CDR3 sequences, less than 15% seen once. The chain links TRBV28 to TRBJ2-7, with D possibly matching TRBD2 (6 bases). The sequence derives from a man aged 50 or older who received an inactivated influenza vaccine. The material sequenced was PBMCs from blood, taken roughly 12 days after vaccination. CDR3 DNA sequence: TGTGCCAGCACGAAGACTAGTCCCTACGAGCAGTACTTC. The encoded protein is CASTKTSPYEQYF.